This T cell receptor (beta chain) originates from a study of metastatic and nonmetastatic thyroid tumors. Study in general: A comparison of repertoires was made across blood and tumor or nodule tissue from malignant and benign thyroid patients.

Every patient was untreated before thyroid surgery. Study processing details: Variation in CDR3 across clinicopathological groups served as the basis for constructing a distant-metastasis classifier in papillary thyroid cancer. MiXCR re-clonotyped the PCR reads for TCRdb. The V and J calls here are based on TCRdb, not the publication. The sample holds roughly 98,000 clones, about 15% seen once. V lost 0 bases and J 6 bases, leaving 14 bases between the germline ends. From germline, CDR1 is DFQATT and CDR2 SNEGSKA (reference sequence). The CDR3 length is 14 residues. The study, taken as a whole, reports: Malignant thyroid tumors reportedly had TCR beta diversity that was significantly higher than in benign nodules, in blood and tumor.

This clone was recorded many times. Its antigen is unidentified. Sequencing was done on a sample of blood. This chain connects TRBV20-1 to TRBJ1-2, with D possibly TRBD1 on 5 matching bases. This TCR was recovered from a female donor with papillary thyroid cancer or a benign thyroid nodule (not recorded which). Some clones in this sample may be carry-over from other donors' samples. The CDR3 DNA sequence: TGCAGTGCTAGAGATCTCTGGGGGGGTAATGGCTACACCTTC. Protein sequence: CSARDLWGGNGYTF.